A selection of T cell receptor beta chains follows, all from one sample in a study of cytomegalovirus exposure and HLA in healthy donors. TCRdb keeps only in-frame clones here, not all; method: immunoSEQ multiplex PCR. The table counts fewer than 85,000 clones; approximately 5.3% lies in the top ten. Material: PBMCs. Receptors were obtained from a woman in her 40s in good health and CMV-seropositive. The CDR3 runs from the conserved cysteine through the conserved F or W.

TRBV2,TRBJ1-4,CATGGATNEKLFF
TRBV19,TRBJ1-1,CASSIRGAGTEAFF
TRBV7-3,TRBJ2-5,CASSLGRLAGSETQYF
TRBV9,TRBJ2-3,CASSLRTSGGTDTQYF
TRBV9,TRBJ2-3,CASSVRTGGLWGTDTQYF
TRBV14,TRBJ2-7,CASSQLAGGSYEQYF
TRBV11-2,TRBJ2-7,CASSLDGAGGPSF
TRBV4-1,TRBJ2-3,CASSQVPGAGGTDTQYF
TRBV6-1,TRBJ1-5,CASSEAGGQPQHF
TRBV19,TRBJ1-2,CASLPPSPNYGYTF
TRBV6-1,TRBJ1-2,CASSGAGAEGYTF